A selection of T cell receptor beta chains follows, all from one sample in a study of blood T cell repertoires in COVID-19. TCRdb keeps only in-frame clones here, not all; method: immunoSEQ multiplex PCR. Of about 70,000 clones in the sample, approximately 88% were seen once. Sequenced input: peripheral blood. The receptor source for this set is a human donor in a cohort sampled during active COVID-19. The CDR3 runs from the conserved cysteine through the conserved F or W. Each record gives: D gene, J gene, clone size, V gene, CDR3 protein, CDR3 DNA. A D gene is named only where the DNA matches it firmly. Clone size is shown for a subset of rows, as once, few, many or a class of expanded clone.

. TRBJ1-4 . TRBV28 CASSLQQPNEKLFF TGTGCCAGCAGTTTGCAACAACCGAATGAAAAACTGTTTTTT
TRBD1 TRBJ1-6 . TRBV9 CASSEKGGLNSPLHF TGTGCCAGCAGCGAAAAAGGGGGCCTAAATTCACCCCTCCACTTT
TRBD2 TRBJ2-7 . TRBV5-6 CASSSRGTSGAVTYEQYF TGTGCCAGCAGCTCCCGGGGGACTAGCGGGGCGGTTACCTACGAGCAGTACTTC
TRBD1 TRBJ2-7 . TRBV5-1 CASSLEGDRVSEQYF TGCGCCAGCAGCTTGGAAGGGGACAGGGTCTCCGAGCAGTACTTC
TRBD1 TRBJ1-1 . TRBV5-1 CASSRDRGNTEAFF TGCGCCAGCAGCCGGGACAGGGGTAACACTGAAGCTTTCTTT
. TRBJ2-3 once TRBV5-1 CASSQMPDTQYF TGCGCCAGCAGCCAGATGCCCGATACGCAGTATTTT
TRBD1 TRBJ2-7 . TRBV23-1 CASSRRQGGKF TGCGCCAGCAGTCGCCGACAGGGGGGGAAATTC
. TRBJ2-6 . TRBV18 CASSPLGGGARTGANVLTF TGTGCCAGCTCACCTCTCGGAGGGGGCGCTCGAACTGGGGCCAACGTCCTGACTTTC
. TRBJ1-2 . TRBV9 CASSATGTGVHGYTF TGTGCCAGCAGCGCTACAGGGACCGGGGTGCATGGCTACACCTTC
. TRBJ1-1 . TRBV13 CASSSRLTLAFAFF TGTGCCAGCAGCTCCCGCTTGACACTAGCATTTGCTTTCTTT
TRBD2 TRBJ2-5 . TRBV19 CASSIGLVQETQYF TGTGCCAGTAGTATCGGACTAGTCCAAGAGACCCAGTACTTC
. TRBJ2-3 few TRBV9 CASSVVSSTDTQYF TGTGCCAGCAGCGTAGTTTCTAGCACAGATACGCAGTATTTT
. TRBJ1-4 . TRBV27 CASSSGKGRGDEKLFF TGTGCCAGCAGTTCGGGTAAAGGTCGGGGGGATGAAAAACTGTTTTTT
. TRBJ1-1 . TRBV19 CASSIVAVPEAFF TGTGCCAGTAGTATAGTGGCAGTTCCTGAAGCTTTCTTT
TRBD1 TRBJ1-2 . TRBV12-5 CASGLARGLLYGYTF TGTGCTAGTGGTTTGGCCAGGGGGCTCCTCTATGGCTACACCTTC
. TRBJ1-6 once TRBV5-5 CASSPAGNYNSPLHF TGTGCCAGCAGCCCCGCCGGGAATTATAATTCACCCCTCCACTTT
TRBD1 TRBJ1-6 . TRBV30 CAWSMGQGNSPLHF TGTGCCTGGAGCATGGGACAGGGTAATTCACCCCTCCACTTT
TRBD2 TRBJ2-3 . TRBV24-1 CATSDLTLAGSDTQYF TGTGCCACCAGTGACCTAACGCTAGCGGGATCGGATACGCAGTATTTT
TRBD1 TRBJ1-6 . TRBV6-5 CASKKLGQRLHF TGTGCCAGCAAGAAGTTGGGACAGAGACTCCACTTT
. TRBJ1-3 . TRBV7-8 CASRPTTGSGNTIYF TGTGCCAGCAGACCAACCACAGGCTCTGGAAACACCATATATTTT
TRBD1 TRBJ1-2 . TRBV18 CASSPGQGSIYGYTF TGTGCCAGCTCGCCGGGACAGGGGAGTATTTATGGCTACACCTTC
. TRBJ1-6 . TRBV18 CASSSIRPGGTSYNSPLHF TGTGCCAGCTCATCAATACGACCCGGGGGAACATCCTATAATTCACCCCTCCACTTT
TRBD1 TRBJ1-2 . TRBV5-1 CASSDYRDRGKYTGYTF TGCGCCAGCAGCGACTACCGGGACAGGGGAAAGTATACCGGCTACACCTTC
TRBD1 TRBJ1-6 few TRBV9 CASSAQEQGLSLHF TGTGCCAGCAGCGCACAAGAACAGGGGCTTTCCCTCCACTTT
. TRBJ1-3 . TRBV7-9 CASSSEGRGNTIYF TGTGCCAGCAGCTCGGAGGGGAGGGGAAACACCATATATTTT
TRBD2 TRBJ2-7 . TRBV9 CASSAGLAGELGSHEQYF TGTGCCAGCAGCGCCGGACTAGCGGGAGAGTTGGGTTCCCACGAGCAGTACTTC
. TRBJ1-5 . TRBV7-9 CASSLQGLNQPQHF TGTGCCAGCAGCTTACAGGGGTTAAATCAGCCCCAGCATTTT
TRBD1 TRBJ2-1 . TRBV24-1 CATSSQGASNEQFF TGTGCCACCAGTTCCCAGGGGGCCAGCAATGAGCAGTTCTTC
TRBD1 TRBJ1-2 . TRBV30 CAFKAGGRSNYGYTF TGTGCCTTTAAGGCAGGGGGCCGCTCTAACTATGGCTACACCTTC
. TRBJ2-2 once TRBV28 CASSQSGFRTGELFF TGTGCCAGCAGTCAGAGCGGGTTTAGGACCGGGGAGCTGTTTTTT
TRBD1 TRBJ2-2 few TRBV9 CASSTGVISNTGELFF TGTGCCAGCAGCACAGGGGTAATCTCGAACACCGGGGAGCTGTTTTTT
. TRBJ1-2 . TRBV28 CASTLAGSRGYTF TGTGCCAGCACCCTTGCGGGGTCTAGGGGCTACACCTTC
. TRBJ2-3 . TRBV30 CAWSVTLAGALDTQYF TGTGCCTGGAGTGTGACGCTGGCGGGGGCCTTAGATACGCAGTATTTT
. TRBJ1-5 . TRBV7-6 CASSLDTDQPQHF TGTGCCAGCAGCTTAGACACCGATCAGCCCCAGCATTTT
. TRBJ2-5 . TRBV11-1 CASSLGQPQGETQYF TGTGCCAGCAGCCTTGGACAGCCCCAGGGGGAGACCCAGTACTTC
. TRBJ2-3 few TRBV5-1 CASSLASDTQYF TGCGCCAGCAGCTTGGCCTCAGATACGCAGTATTTT
TRBD1 TRBJ1-2 . TRBV29-1 CSVVDRVGGYTF TGCAGCGTTGTGGACAGGGTCGGTGGCTACACCTTC
TRBD1 TRBJ1-1 few TRBV27 CASSLLTGQGVSEAFF TGTGCCAGCAGTTTACTTACGGGACAGGGAGTCTCTGAAGCTTTCTTT
. TRBJ2-3 . TRBV18 CASSPDIDTQYF TGTGCCAGCTCACCTGACATAGATACGCAGTATTTT
TRBD2 TRBJ2-1 . TRBV4-1 CASSRLDTGLVSNNEQFF TGCGCCAGCAGCCGGCTCGACACGGGACTAGTTTCCAACAATGAGCAGTTCTTC
. TRBJ1-5 . TRBV7-8 CASSSQFSNQPQHF TGTGCCAGCAGTTCCCAGTTTAGCAATCAGCCCCAGCATTTT
. TRBJ1-1 . TRBV19 CASSTGRPYTEAFF TGTGCCAGTAGTACAGGCCGGCCGTACACTGAAGCTTTCTTT
. TRBJ2-7 . TRBV27 CASSLYPLPSSEQYF TGTGCCAGCAGTTTATATCCCCTTCCCAGTTCGGAGCAGTACTTC
TRBD1 TRBJ1-5 . TRBV27 CASRPRTGAWGGNQPQHF TGTGCCAGCCGCCCTAGGACAGGGGCCTGGGGGGGCAATCAGCCCCAGCATTTT
. TRBJ2-7 . TRBV12-3/TRBV12-4 CASSRQAYEQYF TGTGCCAGCAGTCGACAGGCCTACGAGCAGTACTTC
. TRBJ1-2 . TRBV11-2 CASSLANYGYTF TGTGCCAGCAGCTTAGCGAACTATGGCTACACCTTC
. TRBJ1-1 . TRBV2 CASGRTATLSTFF TGTGCCAGCGGACGGACAGCGACTTTGTCAACTTTCTTT
. TRBJ2-5 . TRBV7-2 CASSLAGTWGQETQYF TGTGCCAGCAGCCTGGCAGGGACTTGGGGGCAAGAGACCCAGTACTTC
TRBD2 TRBJ2-3 . TRBV19 CASREGRGWGTDTQYF TGTGCCAGTAGAGAGGGGAGGGGATGGGGCACAGATACGCAGTATTTT
. TRBJ2-5 . TRBV14 CASSQDPGTRGGETQYF TGTGCCAGCAGCCAAGATCCCGGGACCCGGGGAGGAGAGACCCAGTACTTC
. TRBJ2-1 . TRBV11-2 CASRKVRSGRYNEQFF TGTGCCAGCAGAAAAGTAAGGAGCGGACGCTACAATGAGCAGTTCTTC
TRBD1 TRBJ1-3 once TRBV6-5 CASSPGQGHINTIYF TGTGCCAGCAGTCCGGGACAGGGACACATAAACACCATATATTTT
. TRBJ2-7 . TRBV9 CASSVRSVSLSYEQYF TGTGCCAGCAGCGTAAGGTCGGTTAGCTTGAGTTACGAGCAGTACTTC
. TRBJ1-5 . TRBV27 CASRGAGASNQPQHF TGTGCCAGCAGGGGAGCAGGGGCCTCCAATCAGCCCCAGCATTTT
TRBD1 TRBJ1-5 . TRBV30 CAWSGTENQPQHF TGTGCCTGGAGCGGGACAGAAAATCAGCCCCAGCATTTT
. TRBJ1-3 . TRBV7-9 CASSPSGAFGNTIYF TGTGCCAGCAGCCCCTCAGGTGCGTTTGGAAACACCATATATTTT
TRBD1 TRBJ1-2 . TRBV19 CANRTGEGYTF TGTGCCAACAGGACAGGGGAAGGCTACACCTTC
. TRBJ2-7 . TRBV6-5 CASREGADFFLEQYF TGTGCCAGCAGGGAGGGGGCTGACTTTTTTTTGGAGCAGTACTTC
. TRBJ2-7 . TRBV30 CAWRDRGHEQYF TGTGCCTGGAGGGACAGAGGCCACGAGCAGTACTTC
. TRBJ2-7 . TRBV7-8 CASSLSLLWRGEAEQYF TGTGCCAGCAGCTTATCCCTCCTCTGGCGGGGAGAGGCCGAGCAGTACTTC